This T cell receptor beta chain derives from a study of T cells in Graves' hyperthyroidism and ophthalmopathy. Background on the study: Once the initial diagnosis was made, peripheral blood was obtained before any treatment. Regarding the study as a whole: Researchers found most expanded thyroid clonotypes above 0.001 in blood as well. Ophthalmopathy got predicted by the model a median approximately six months before its onset.

The V and J ends lost 0 bases and 1 base respectively, with 4 bases between them. Germline V gene data show CDR1 as SGHRS and CDR2 as YFSETQ. The CDR3 spans 13 residues. In this sample, this clonotype turned up many times. Its target is not known. RNA transcripts provided the source from which TCR beta CDR3 regions were amplified. The TCR CDR3 first-round RT-PCR relied on the HTBI primer set. TCRdb used MiXCR to reprocess the multiplex PCR reads, holding one entry per CDR3 protein. The sample includes over 300,000 distinct CDR3 sequences, approximately 14% of them seen just once. No ophthalmopathy progression within 18 months constituted stable Graves' hyperthyroidism.

V and J are TRBV5-1 and TRBJ1-1; the D is unclear. This TCR came from a woman aged 55-69 years with Graves' hyperthyroidism. The sample comprised blood. The CDR3 region is CASSLVWNTEAFF. The CDR3 DNA sequence: TGCGCCAGCAGCTTGGTTTGGAACACTGAAGCTTTCTTT.